The entry below describes one T cell receptor beta chain. This record belongs to a study of T cells expressing NK-cell markers. The CDR3 has 16 amino acids. Germline CDR1 DFQATT, CDR2 SNEGSKA (reference sequence). From the 5' RACE reads, TCRdb lists one entry per CDR3 protein and no DNA. This sample's table has 120,000 to 150,000 distinct CDR3 sequences. The sequenced sample consisted of blood T cells: a sorted CD56 or NKG2C T cell subset, CD4+ or CD8+ T cells, or bulk PBMC T cells (not recorded which). The sequence came from a young man in good health. The chain couples TRBV20-1 to TRBJ2-1; TCRdb's D call, TRBD1, is unchecked because there is no DNA. CDR3 region: CSARSLGAGAYNEQFF.